Below, one T cell receptor beta chain is given with its context. These data originate in a study of blood T cell repertoires in COVID-19. The wider study: Collection of acute and convalescent COVID-19 samples took place in the United States, Italy and Spain.

The CDR3 has 16 amino acids. Deletions cut 5 bases from V and 0 bases from J, with 11 bases between. The germline V gene has CDR1 SEHNR and CDR2 FQNEAQ (reference sequence). In the source study's methods: Researchers report that nucleated cell counts were estimated from reference gene primer amplification. Sequencing was performed with immunoSEQ multiplex PCR; in TCRdb, only in-frame clones are kept and a portion is missing. D and trimming come from the DNA, and the V and J calls and clone size come from that table. This sample has 300,000 to 400,000 clones; about nine tenths occur once, and the top ten carry 1%.

The V call is TRBV7-9, the J call TRBJ1-6; no clear D. This TCR derives from a man aged 50-60 years with active or convalescent COVID-19. The sample was peripheral blood. The CDR3 DNA is TGTGCCAGCAGCCCTGAGGGAAGCTCCTATAATTCACCCCTCCACTTT. It encodes CASSPEGSSYNSPLHF.